The 32 T cell receptor beta chains below all came from one sample that was sequenced in a study of molecular identifiers for immune sequencing clone quantification. TCRdb reprocessed the PCR reads with MiXCR, giving one entry per CDR3 protein. The sample holds hundreds of thousands of distinct CDR3 sequences, about 20% seen once. The sample comprised naive CD8+ T cells from blood, with Jurkat cell RNA spiked in. The subset here: FACS-sorted CD8+CD4-CCR7+CD45RA+ naive T cells. These receptors were obtained from a human donor in good health. Some libraries in this study had Jurkat cell RNA spiked in.

This clonotype was observed a few times. The chain recombines TRBV6-2 or TRBV6-3 with TRBJ1-2, with 10 bases fitting TRBD1. With V trimmed by 2 bases and J by 5 bases, 5 bases remained unmatched. The CDR3 sequence is 15 residues long. Looked up from germline, CDR1 is MNHEY and CDR2 is SVGEGT. CDR3 protein: CASSYGDRGRYGYTF. Here the CDR3 DNA reads TGTGCCAGCAGTTACGGGGACAGGGGTCGTTATGGCTACACCTTC.

On this clonotype: This may stem from a read error, because a much larger clone lies one nucleotide away. This chain links TRBV14 with TRBJ2-7, with D perhaps TRBD2 (7 bases). The CDR3 length is 14 residues. Germline values: CDR1 SGHDN, CDR2 FVKESK. CDR3 nucleotides: TGTGCCAGCAGCCCTGGGGGGGCTGTCTACGGGCAGTACTTC. Residues: CASSPGGAVYGQYF.

This clonotype was seen repeatedly, ten times or more. This chain joins TRBV12-3 or TRBV12-4 and TRBJ2-3; possible D gene TRBD2, 6 bases. V was pared by 2 bases and J by 6 bases, with 12 bases between. The CDR3 totals 14 residues. The CDR3 region is CASSLLALGDTQYF. The CDR3 DNA is TGTGCCAGCAGTTTACTAGCGTTGGGGGATACGCAGTATTTT.

This clonotype was picked up a small number of times. This may arise from a read error, as a much more abundant clone is one base away. The chain links TRBV28 to TRBJ2-3; D call uncertain. CDR1 MDHEN and CDR2 SYDVKM come from the germline V gene. The CDR3 runs 14 residues. The CDR3 is CASSLYRSTDMQYF. CDR3 coding DNA: TGTGCCAGCAGTTTATACAGAAGCACAGATATGCAGTATTTT.

Of note for this clonotype: One end of the junction does not line up with germline, which may come from a read error. DNA of the CDR3: TGTGCCAGCAGTCCCCGGACAGGCTACGAGCGGTACTTC. It codes for CASSPRTGYERYF. The chain carries TRBV6-5 and TRBJ2-7, with 7 positions matching TRBD1. The CDR3 extends over 13 amino acids. From germline, CDR1 is MNHEY and CDR2 SVGAGI.

This clonotype was recorded at least ten times. The chain is built from TRBV20-1 and TRBJ2-7; perhaps TRBD1 as D (6 bases). The CDR3 is made up of 13 amino acids. V was pared by 6 bases and J by 3 bases, with 15 bases between. Germline assignment: CDR1 DFQATT and CDR2 SNEGSKA (reference sequence). In DNA, the CDR3 is TGCAGTGCCCCGACAGGATGGGGCTACGAGCAGTACTTC. Translation: CSAPTGWGYEQYF.

This clonotype was seen ten or more times. The chain carries TRBV10-3 and TRBJ1-6; the D gene is possibly TRBD1 (6 bases). V lost 3 bases to trimming and J lost 10 bases, with 19 bases between them. The germline gives CDR1 ENHRY, CDR2 SYGVKD. The CDR3 runs 16 residues. The CDR3 here is CAISDPVFRGGSPLHF. CDR3 coding DNA: TGTGCCATCAGTGATCCCGTCTTCAGGGGCGGGTCACCCCTCCACTTT.

Concerning this clonotype: This may come from a read error, since a much larger clone is one base off. The chain combines TRBV4-1 with TRBJ2-1; TRBD2 matches at 10 bases. Germline V CDR1 and CDR2: MGHRA, YSYEKL. The length of the CDR3 is 15 residues. The CDR3 loop reads CASSQSSGSYNGQFF. The CDR3 DNA follows: TGCGCCAGCAGCCAGTCTAGCGGGAGTTACAATGGGCAGTTCTTC.

Details on this clonotype: This may arise from a read error, as a much more abundant clone is one base away. The chain links TRBV28 to TRBJ2-5; 7 bases match TRBD1. CDR3 size: 16 residues. The J segment lost 1 base and the V segment lost 5 bases, leaving 10 bases of the junction unmatched. Germline V gene lookup returns CDR1 MDHEN and CDR2 SYDVKM. The CDR3 region has the DNA TGTGCCAGCAGTGATCCCGGGACAGAGGGCCAAGAGACCCAGTACTTC. Translated, it gives CASSDPGTEGQETQYF.

This clonotype came up many times. The chain has TRBV21-1 and TRBJ1-2. TRBV21-1 is a documented pseudogene. The CDR3 totals 17 residues. In nucleotides, the CDR3 is TGTGCCAGCAGCGCAGTTTTCTTCACAGAGTCTAACTATGGCTACACCTTC. It specifies CASSAVFFTESNYGYTF.

This clonotype was seen many times. The chain is built from TRBV9 and TRBJ2-2; 8 bases align to TRBD1. V shed 0 bases, J shed 3 bases, and the junction held 7 bases outside the gene matches. Germline CDR1 SGDLS, CDR2 YYNGEE. This CDR3 is 17 amino acids long. CDR3 protein: CASSVGSGGEYTGELFF. CDR3 DNA: TGTGCCAGCAGCGTAGGTTCAGGGGGCGAATACACCGGGGAGCTGTTTTTT.

This clonotype appeared many times. This chain uses TRBV24-1 with TRBJ2-1; a possible D gene is TRBD1 (5 bases). The V gene's germline CDR1 is KGHDR and CDR2 SFDVKD. The CDR3 is 17 amino acids. Trimming left V 9 bases short and J 0 bases short, with 20 bases between. CDR3: CATSTRTTSFSYNEQFF. In DNA form, the CDR3 reads TGTGCCACCTCTACGCGGACAACGAGTTTCTCCTACAATGAGCAGTTCTTC.

This clonotype came up many times. V and J are TRBV29-1 and TRBJ2-7; D not certain. The germline V gene has CDR1 SQVTM and CDR2 ANQGSEA. The ends were cut back, 0 bases at V and 0 bases at J, with 9 bases in the middle. CDR3 length: 14 amino acids. The CDR3 protein is CSVEDSSTSYEQYF. In nucleotides, the CDR3 is TGCAGCGTTGAAGACAGCTCGACCTCCTACGAGCAGTACTTC.

This clonotype was picked up many times. J is TRBJ2-1 and V is TRBV20-1; 9 bases map to TRBD2. The CDR3 extends over 15 amino acids. With V trimmed by 6 bases and J by 2 bases, 8 bases remained unmatched. Germline V gives CDR1 DFQATT, CDR2 SNEGSKA (reference sequence). The CDR3 protein is CSARSASGAYNEQFF. For the CDR3, the DNA is TGCAGTGCCCGGTCGGCTAGCGGGGCCTACAATGAGCAGTTCTTC.

This clonotype showed up just once. The rearrangement links TRBV12-3 or TRBV12-4 to TRBJ2-5, with 7 bases matching TRBD2. With 8 bases clipped from V and 2 bases from J, the junction kept 8 bases outside the gene matches. This CDR3 contains 14 residues. CDR3 residues: CASGSPRGQETQYF. For the CDR3, the DNA is TGTGCCAGCGGTTCACCGCGGGGGCAAGAGACCCAGTACTTC.

A note on this clonotype: This may come from a read error, since a much larger clone is one base off. The rearrangement links TRBV19 to TRBJ2-1; D is undetermined. Germline CDR1 LNHDA, CDR2 SQIVND (reference sequence). The CDR3 consists of 11 residues. This chain's CDR3 is CASSRAPEQSF. DNA of the CDR3: TGTGCCAGTAGCCGGGCCCCAGAGCAGTCCTTC.

This clonotype was picked up many times. The J gene is TRBJ2-7, the V gene TRBV4-3; the D is unclear. The germline V gene has CDR1 LGHNA and CDR2 YSLEER. V dropped 1 base and J dropped 6 bases, with 13 bases sitting between them. CDR3 size: 14 residues. The CDR3 DNA follows: TGCGCCAGCAGCCAAGTTATGTTAGCCCGCGAGCAGTACTTC. It encodes CASSQVMLAREQYF.

This clonotype was seen a handful of times. The chain is built from TRBV6-2 or TRBV6-3 and TRBJ1-3; possible D gene TRBD1, 6 bases. The ends were cut back, 2 bases at V and 0 bases at J, with 11 bases in the middle. CDR3 length: 16 residues. The germline gives CDR1 MNHEY, CDR2 SVGEGT. The CDR3 DNA reads TGTGCCAGCAGTTACCCCGGGACACTCTCTGGAAACACCATATATTTT. Translating it yields CASSYPGTLSGNTIYF.

In this sample, this clonotype turned up many times. The rearrangement joins TRBV5-6 to TRBJ1-5; 7 bases are shared with TRBD1. With V trimmed by 0 bases and J by 1 base, 16 bases remained unmatched. The CDR3 length is 20 residues. CDR1 is SGHDT and CDR2 is YYEEEE in the germline V gene. CDR3 DNA sequence: TGTGCCAGCAGCTTGGTACTTCCTGGGACAGTTATCCAGAGCAATCAGCCCCAGCATTTT. Protein product: CASSLVLPGTVIQSNQPQHF.

This clonotype was counted a single time. The rearrangement joins TRBV11-2 to TRBJ2-3; D is possibly TRBD2 (6 bases). The length of the CDR3 is 16 residues. Germline CDR1 SGHAT, CDR2 FQNNGV. Trimming stripped 3 bases from V and 0 bases from J, with 13 bases between. For the CDR3, the DNA is TGTGCCAGCAGCTTCGTAGCGGATTTTAGCACAGATACGCAGTATTTT. It encodes CASSFVADFSTDTQYF.

The chain couples TRBV6-2 or TRBV6-3 to TRBJ2-1; D unresolved. V lost 10 bases and J 2 bases, leaving 9 bases between the germline ends. Germline-derived CDR1 and CDR2 are MNHEY and SVGEGT. The CDR3 is made up of 12 amino acids. CDR3 nucleotide sequence: TGTGCCACCCGGGCCACCTACAATGAGCAGTTCTTC. Translation: CATRATYNEQFF.

A remark on this clonotype: Germline and junction disagree at one end, which may indicate a read error. J is TRBJ1-1 and V is TRBV7-9; D unresolved. Germline V lookup: CDR1 SEHNR, CDR2 FQNEAQ (reference sequence). The CDR3 is 15 amino acids. The CDR3 bases are TGTGCCGGCAGCTTAGGATCATACAGGAACACTGAAGCTTTCTTT. Translated: CAGSLGSYRNTEAFF.

This clonotype was seen at least ten times. The rearrangement joins TRBV12-3 or TRBV12-4 to TRBJ2-2, with no clear D. The CDR3 consists of 13 residues. V was shortened by 3 bases and J by 4 bases, with 6 bases between the two germline ends. This CDR3 reads CASSFVGTGELFF. As DNA, the CDR3 is TGTGCCAGCAGTTTTGTGGGCACCGGGGAGCTGTTTTTT.

This clonotype was detected many times. The J gene is TRBJ2-3, the V gene TRBV2; D tentatively reads TRBD1 or TRBD2 (5 bases each). Germline lookup yields CDR1 SNHLY and CDR2 FYNNEI. The CDR3 runs 15 residues. Trimming left V 8 bases short and J 0 bases short, with 15 bases between. CDR3 region: CASGGDTLSTDTQYF. Written as DNA, the CDR3 is TGTGCCAGCGGGGGAGATACCCTTAGCACAGATACGCAGTATTTT.

For this clonotype: This likely comes from a read error, as the CDR3 has no conserved phenylalanine or tryptophan at its end. V is TRBV4-1 and J is TRBJ1-1, with D unresolved. The germline CDR1 and CDR2 sequences are MGHRA and YSYEKL. The length of the CDR3 is 13 residues. V dropped 1 base and J dropped 1 base, with 4 bases sitting between them. CDR3 residues: CASSQVRNTEAFY. CDR3 nucleotide sequence: TGCGCCAGCAGCCAAGTCAGGAACACTGAAGCTTTCTAT.

Details on this clonotype: A much larger clone lies a single base off, so this may be a read error. This chain links TRBV2 with TRBJ2-7; D assignment may be TRBD1 or TRBD2 (5 bases each). This CDR3 spans 14 amino acids. Germline V gives CDR1 SNHLY, CDR2 FYNNEI. The CDR3 loop reads CAVFRGRSIYEQHF. For the CDR3, the DNA is TGTGCCGTCTTTCGGGGACGCTCCATCTACGAGCAGCACTTC.

This clonotype was counted many times. The J gene is TRBJ2-3, the V gene TRBV19; weak D call: TRBD2 (6 bases). The V end lost 4 bases, the J end lost 3 bases, and 17 bases lay between the germline ends. Looked up from germline, CDR1 is LNHDA and CDR2 is SQIVND (reference sequence). This CDR3 is 16 amino acids long. CDR3 bases: TGTGCCAGTAGTACTTACGACTGGGGGGTTACAGATACGCAGTATTTT. As protein: CASSTYDWGVTDTQYF. Variable domain in full (rest from reference TRBV19 and TRBJ2-3): DGGITQSPKYLFRKEGQNVTLSCEQNLNHDAMYWYRQDPGQGLRLIYYSQIVNDFQKGDIAEGYSVSREKKESFPLTVTSAQKNPTAFYLCASSTYDWGVTDTQYFGPGTRLTVL.

As to this clonotype: This may stem from a read error, because a much larger clone lies one nucleotide away. This sequence joins TRBV28 and TRBJ2-3, with TRBD1 identical over 7 bases. The CDR3 extends over 15 amino acids. V gave up 3 bases and J gave up 8 bases; unmatched junction bases: 11. Germline lookup yields CDR1 MDHEN and CDR2 SYDVKM. CDR3 loop: CASSLWQGVGGTQYF. DNA of the CDR3: TGTGCCAGCAGTTTGTGGCAGGGGGTCGGAGGTACGCAGTATTTT.

This clonotype has just a few counts. The rearrangement joins TRBV4-2 to TRBJ2-7; D is ambiguous. The CDR3 is 14 amino acids. The V gene lost 4 bases and the J gene lost 5 bases, with 15 bases spanning the gap. Germline V lookup: CDR1 LGHNA, CDR2 YNFKEQ. The CDR3 spells CASSPPDRAHEQYF. The CDR3 nucleotides read TGTGCCAGCAGCCCACCAGACCGTGCTCACGAGCAGTACTTC.

The chain couples TRBV4-3 to TRBJ2-2, with D tentatively TRBD1 (6 bases). V shed 0 bases and J shed 13 bases, with 18 bases lying between them. The germline gives CDR1 LGHNA, CDR2 YSLEER. The CDR3 consists of 15 residues. The CDR3 region is CASSQDRGQHNGLFF. CDR3 sequence (DNA): TGCGCCAGCAGCCAAGATCGCGGACAGCATAATGGGCTGTTTTTT.

This clonotype was seen a handful of times. A read error may be the cause here, since a much bigger clone is one base away. This chain uses TRBV5-3 with TRBJ2-3; possibly TRBD2 for D (5 bases). TRBV5-3 has ORF status, its function being uncertain. Trimming pared 8 bases from V and 1 base from J, leaving 17 bases between. The CDR3 length is 15 residues. In DNA form, the CDR3 reads TGTGCCAGCGGCTCGCTGGAGGACGGCACAGATACGCAGTATTTT. This gives the protein CASGSLEDGTDTQYF.

The genes are TRBV11-3 and TRBJ2-1; the D is unclear. The CDR3 spans 14 residues. The V end lost 1 base, the J end lost 6 bases, and 10 bases lay between the germline ends. Germline V lookup: CDR1 SGHNT, CDR2 YENEEA. CDR3 loop: CASSLGISGNEQFF. The CDR3 coding sequence is TGTGCCAGCAGCTTAGGGATATCCGGCAATGAGCAGTTCTTC.